Listed below are T cell receptor beta chains from one sample, sequenced in a study of shared clonotypes between healthy human individuals. Libraries were prepared by immunoSEQ multiplex PCR; TCRdb keeps only in-frame clonotypes and omits some of them. The sample has hundreds of thousands of clones; around 78% are singletons. Sequenced sample: memory CD4+ T cells sorted from blood. These receptors originate from a woman aged 25-40 years in good health. Both conserved end residues are part of each CDR3. A D gene is named only where the DNA matches it firmly. Clone size is not always given. Where it is, it says once, few, many or a class for expanded clones.

cdr3_nt: TGCAGCGGGACTAGCGGGACTCCCCTCTACAATGAGCAGTTCTTC
cdr3_aa: CSGTSGTPLYNEQFF
clone_size: .
d_call: TRBD2
v_call: TRBV29-1
j_call: TRBJ2-1

cdr3_nt: TGTGCCAGCTCACCGGGAACGAACACTGAAGCTTTCTTT
cdr3_aa: CASSPGTNTEAFF
clone_size: few
d_call: .
v_call: TRBV18
j_call: TRBJ1-1

cdr3_nt: TGCGCCAGCAGCTTGGGGGACAGGGATGTTAATGAGCAGTTCTTC
cdr3_aa: CASSLGDRDVNEQFF
clone_size: .
d_call: TRBD1
v_call: TRBV5-1
j_call: TRBJ2-1

cdr3_nt: TGTGCCAGCAGCGTCCCACAGGGGCGTCCGCACACTGAAGCTTTCTTT
cdr3_aa: CASSVPQGRPHTEAFF
clone_size: few
d_call: TRBD1
v_call: TRBV9
j_call: TRBJ1-1

cdr3_nt: TGTGCCAGCAGTTTAAAGGCTAGCGGGAGGAGACCTCGGATCTACGAGCAGTACTTC
cdr3_aa: CASSLKASGRRPRIYEQYF
clone_size: .
d_call: TRBD2
v_call: TRBV27
j_call: TRBJ2-7

cdr3_nt: TGTGCCTGGAGTCCAACGGACAAGAGGGACTATGGCTACACCTTC
cdr3_aa: CAWSPTDKRDYGYTF
clone_size: .
d_call: .
v_call: TRBV30
j_call: TRBJ1-2

cdr3_nt: TGTGCCAGCAGCTTAAGAATGGGAGGCAGGGGGTGGACAGATACGCAGTATTTT
cdr3_aa: CASSLRMGGRGWTDTQYF
clone_size: .
d_call: .
v_call: TRBV7-3
j_call: TRBJ2-3

cdr3_nt: TGTGCCAACAGAGTAGCGGGAGATGAGCAGTTCTTC
cdr3_aa: CANRVAGDEQFF
clone_size: few
d_call: TRBD2
v_call: TRBV2
j_call: TRBJ2-1

cdr3_nt: TGTGCCAGCAGCTTCCTAGCGGGAACCTACGAGCAGTACTTC
cdr3_aa: CASSFLAGTYEQYF
clone_size: .
d_call: TRBD2
v_call: TRBV7-8
j_call: TRBJ2-7

cdr3_nt: TGCGCCAGCAGCTTATCGGTATCCGAAGAGACCCAGTACTTC
cdr3_aa: CASSLSVSEETQYF
clone_size: .
d_call: .
v_call: TRBV5-1
j_call: TRBJ2-5

cdr3_nt: TGTGCCAGCAGCTTAGCGGCGGACTACGAGCAGTACTTC
cdr3_aa: CASSLAADYEQYF
clone_size: .
d_call: .
v_call: TRBV7-2
j_call: TRBJ2-7

cdr3_nt: TGTGCCAGCAGTGTACTTACAGGGGGCGCCTTGAGCTATGGCTACACCTTC
cdr3_aa: CASSVLTGGALSYGYTF
clone_size: .
d_call: TRBD1
v_call: TRBV28
j_call: TRBJ1-2

cdr3_nt: TGTGCCAGCAGTGAAGGGGTCAGGGGGCGGTATGGCTACACCTTC
cdr3_aa: CASSEGVRGRYGYTF
clone_size: .
d_call: TRBD1
v_call: TRBV2
j_call: TRBJ1-2

cdr3_nt: TGTGCCAGTAGTAGCGGGGCCGGACTTGAGCAGTTCTTC
cdr3_aa: CASSSGAGLEQFF
clone_size: .
d_call: .
v_call: TRBV19
j_call: TRBJ2-1